One and the same sample provided the 21 T cell receptor beta chains below, sequenced in a study of high-grade serous ovarian cancer treatment subgroups. Tumor tissue was taken before any definitive surgery or chemotherapy was given. Sequencing was performed with immunoSEQ multiplex PCR; in TCRdb, only in-frame clones are kept and a portion is missing. The sample contains some 4,500 clones, approximately 78% of which appear only once. Sequencing was done on a sample of tumor tissue. These receptor sequences come from a human donor with high-grade serous ovarian cancer.

A single count supports this clone. This rearrangement joins TRBV5-8 to TRBJ2-5, with TRBD1 as a possible D gene (6 bases). The end of the DNA aligns better with TRBJ2-7, so the J call may be wrong. The CDR3 has 14 amino acids. CDR1 and CDR2 (germline): SGHTS, YDEGEE. The CDR3: CASSARRGPYEQYF. In DNA form, the CDR3 reads TGTGCCAGCAGCGCTCGCAGGGGTCCCTACGAGCAGTACTTC.

J is TRBJ2-7 and V is TRBV9; D is uncertain. The CDR3 sequence is 14 residues long. Trimming removed 3 bases from V and 4 bases from J, with 14 bases in between. Germline V gene sequence: CDR1 SGDLS, CDR2 YYNGEE. This CDR3 reads CASSGASLGYEQYF. The CDR3 nucleotides read TGTGCCAGCAGCGGCGCCTCCCTAGGGTACGAGCAGTACTTC.

The chain has TRBV6-1 and TRBJ2-2; 10 nucleotides align to TRBD1. CDR1 and CDR2 from the germline V gene are MNHNS and SASEGT. CDR3 size: 14 residues. V was clipped by 8 bases and J by 4 bases; unmatched bases: 4. As DNA, the CDR3 is TGTGCCAGCTGCCGGGACAGGGGCACCGGGGAGCTGTTTTTT. This encodes CASCRDRGTGELFF.

In its sample, this clone was seen once. The chain joins TRBV18 to TRBJ1-4; 9 nucleotides agree with TRBD1. Germline V gene lookup returns CDR1 KGHSH and CDR2 LQKENI. The CDR3 loop spans 16 amino acids. Germline trimming cut 2 bases from V and 8 bases from J; bases unmatched to any gene: 9. The CDR3 protein is CASSPSPGQGLEKLFF. The CDR3 DNA reads as TGTGCCAGCTCACCAAGTCCGGGACAGGGATTGGAAAAACTGTTTTTT.

This clone has just a few counts. The chain recombines TRBV4-3 with TRBJ2-7; TRBD2 might be the D (5 bases). Germline-derived CDR1 and CDR2 are LGHNA and YSLEER. Trimming removed 0 bases at V and 2 bases at J, with 14 bases between. This CDR3 has 16 residues. The CDR3 nucleotides read TGCGCCAGCAGCCAAGAATTAGGACGGGAAGCCTACGAGCAGTACTTC. As protein: CASSQELGREAYEQYF.

V is TRBV5-1 and J is TRBJ2-7; 9 positions match TRBD1. Germline-derived CDR1 and CDR2 are SGHRS and YFSETQ. CDR3 size: 15 residues. The J segment lost 4 bases and the V segment lost 0 bases, leaving 5 bases of the junction unmatched. The CDR3 protein is CASSLGPGQGYEQYF. The CDR3, as DNA: TGCGCCAGCAGCTTGGGCCCGGGACAGGGATACGAGCAGTACTTC.

This clone was detected a few times. The gene calls are TRBV6-1 and TRBJ1-5, with D unresolved. The V end was cut by 2 bases, the J end by 5 bases, with 7 bases between. Germline CDR1 reads MNHNS; CDR2 reads SASEGT. This CDR3 has 13 amino acids. CDR3 DNA: TGTGCCAGCAGTGAAAACGGAGATCAGCCCCAGCATTTT. Translated, it gives CASSENGDQPQHF.

This chain uses TRBV28 with TRBJ2-4, with a possible D match to TRBD2 (7 bases). The ends were cut back, 7 bases at V and 1 base at J, with 20 bases in the middle. Germline CDR1 is MDHEN and CDR2 is SYDVKM. The CDR3 runs 17 residues. DNA for the CDR3: TGTGCCAGCACCCTGCAAGGGGGGGCTGGGGCCAAAAACATTCAGTACTTC. It specifies CASTLQGGAGAKNIQYF. Based on the CDR3 plus reference TRBV28 and TRBJ2-4, the full variable domain is DVKVTQSSRYLVKRTGEKVFLECVQDMDHENMFWYRQDPGLGLRLIYFSYDVKMKEKGDIPEGYSVSREKKERFSLILESASTNQTSMYLCASTLQGGAGAKNIQYFGAGTRLSVL.

This chain joins TRBV11-3 and TRBJ2-2; a weak D match, TRBD1 (5 bases). Germline V CDR1 and CDR2: SGHNT, YENEEA. CDR3 length: 15 amino acids. With 1 base removed from V and 2 bases from J, the gap between germline ends came to 8 bases. DNA for the CDR3: TGTGCCAGCAGCTTAGGGCAGGGTAACACCGGGGAGCTGTTTTTT. Its protein is CASSLGQGNTGELFF.

In this sample, this clone turned up once. This rearrangement joins TRBV27 to TRBJ1-6, with 7 bases that match TRBD1. V was clipped by 2 bases and J by 8 bases; unmatched bases: 3. CDR1 is MNHEY and CDR2 is SMNVEV in the germline V gene (reference sequence). The CDR3 sequence is 14 residues long. The CDR3 sequence is CASSLAQGYSPLHF. In nucleotides, the CDR3 is TGTGCCAGCAGTTTAGCACAGGGGTATTCACCCCTCCACTTT.

This clone has only a few counts. The rearrangement uses TRBV28 and TRBJ2-7, with D hard to call. V was cut by 6 bases and J by 0 bases, with 9 bases left in between. The germline CDR1 and CDR2 sequences are MDHEN and SYDVKM. The CDR3 runs 13 residues. The CDR3 nucleotides read TGTGCCAGCAGCCTACAAAACTCCTACGAGCAGTACTTC. Protein product: CASSLQNSYEQYF.

This clone has just a few counts. This chain links TRBV19 with TRBJ2-7; TRBD1 agrees at 9 bases. V was pared by 5 bases and J by 1 base, with 3 bases of the junction left unmatched. From germline, CDR1 is LNHDA and CDR2 SQIVND (reference sequence). The CDR3 covers 14 residues. CDR3 nucleotides: TGTGCCAGTAGTTCCGGGACAGGGTCCTACGAGCAGTACTTC. This translates into CASSSGTGSYEQYF. Combining the CDR3 with reference TRBV19 and TRBJ2-7 gives the whole variable domain DGGITQSPKYLFRKEGQNVTLSCEQNLNHDAMYWYRQDPGQGLRLIYYSQIVNDFQKGDIAEGYSVSREKKESFPLTVTSAQKNPTAFYLCASSSGTGSYEQYFGPGTRLTVT.

The CDR3 reads CASSSPSTDTQYF. For the CDR3, the DNA is TGTGCCAGCAGCTCCCCTAGCACAGATACGCAGTATTTT. This chain connects TRBV7-2 to TRBJ2-3; D gene unclear. Germline lookup yields CDR1 SGHTA and CDR2 FQGNSA. CDR3 length: 13 amino acids. V lost 4 bases and J lost 0, with 5 bases in between.

J is TRBJ2-7 and V is TRBV25-1; 7 nucleotides line up with TRBD2. The V and J ends lost 5 bases and 5 bases, in that order; junction bases with no gene match: 12. Germline assignment: CDR1 MGHDK and CDR2 SYGVNS. The CDR3 loop spans 15 amino acids. The CDR3 region has the DNA TGTGCCAGCAGTCGTGGGAGACTTGGGGGGGACGAGCAGTACTTC. It translates to CASSRGRLGGDEQYF.

This chain links TRBV5-4 with TRBJ2-3; D is unresolved. The CDR3 extends over 16 amino acids. Trimming left V 0 bases short and J 2 bases short, with 13 bases between. Germline V lookup: CDR1 SGHNT, CDR2 YYREEE (reference sequence). The CDR3 DNA sequence: TGTGCCAGCAGCTTGGCCGTCAGTCCCCTCACAGATACGCAGTATTTT. Protein: CASSLAVSPLTDTQYF.

The J gene is TRBJ1-6, the V gene TRBV18; D remains unclear. The CDR3 is 20 residues long. The germline V gene has CDR1 KGHSH and CDR2 LQKENI. V was cut by 2 bases and J by 5 bases, with 25 bases left in between. The CDR3 DNA follows: TGTGCCAGCTCACCAGCCACGTGGCTAGCCGGTGACCCAAATAATTCACCCCTCCACTTT. This codes for CASSPATWLAGDPNNSPLHF.

The chain uses TRBV4-1 and TRBJ1-5; possibly TRBD1 for D (5 bases). This CDR3 is 14 amino acids long. CDR1 and CDR2 from the germline V gene are MGHRA and YSYEKL. Trimming shortened V by 4 bases and J by 4 bases, and 11 bases separated the two germline ends. CDR3 sequence reads: CASSRDLKNQPQHF. In DNA, the CDR3 is TGCGCCAGCAGCCGGGACCTAAAAAATCAGCCCCAGCATTTT.

This chain joins TRBV9 and TRBJ1-4, with TRBD1 as a possible D gene (6 bases). There are 14 residues in the CDR3. V lost 1 base and J 6 bases, leaving 10 bases between the germline ends. Germline V gene sequence: CDR1 SGDLS, CDR2 YYNGEE. This chain's CDR3 is CASSVRGGDEKLFF. The DNA for the CDR3 is TGTGCCAGCAGCGTAAGGGGGGGTGATGAAAAACTGTTTTTT.

The rearrangement uses TRBV7-8 and TRBJ2-1, with 7 positions matching TRBD1. In germline, CDR1 is SGHVS, CDR2 FQNEAQ. Trimming took 2 bases from V and 7 from J; bases not matched to a gene: 5. The CDR3 consists of 14 residues. In nucleotides, the CDR3 is TGTGCCAGCAGCTTACAGACAGGGACGAATGAGCAGTTCTTC. Its protein product is CASSLQTGTNEQFF.

This clone was recorded once. J is TRBJ2-5 and V is TRBV6-1; a possible D gene is TRBD2 (6 bases). The CDR3 totals 14 residues. Trimming stripped 4 bases from V and 5 bases from J, with 14 bases between. Germline CDR1 is MNHNS and CDR2 is SASEGT. CDR3 DNA sequence: TGTGCCAGCAGTGGATTGGCGGGATGGGAGACCCAGTACTTC. It is translated as CASSGLAGWETQYF.

V gene TRBV19 combines with J gene TRBJ1-5, with 10 bases lining up with TRBD1. CDR3 length: 15 amino acids. CDR1 and CDR2 from the germline V gene are LNHDA and SQIVND (reference sequence). The junction had 5 bases not matched to a gene; V was cut back by 3 bases and J by 6 bases. CDR3 sequence reads: CASSISGTGAQPQHF. The CDR3 nucleotides are TGTGCCAGTAGTATTTCCGGGACAGGGGCTCAGCCCCAGCATTTT. The variable domain in full, completed from reference TRBV19 and TRBJ1-5, reads DGGITQSPKYLFRKEGQNVTLSCEQNLNHDAMYWYRQDPGQGLRLIYYSQIVNDFQKGDIAEGYSVSREKKESFPLTVTSAQKNPTAFYLCASSISGTGAQPQHFGDGTRLSIL.